The 6 T cell receptor beta chains presented below share a single source sample, sequenced in a study of early T cells in non-severe SARS-CoV-2 infection. TCRdb reanalysed the 5' RACE reads using MiXCR and keeps one entry per CDR3 protein. The table lists 80,000 to 95,000 distinct CDR3 sequences, approximately 17% of them singletons. The sample in question was whole blood, obtained at baseline. Every receptor here comes from an adult who was a healthcare worker with PCR-confirmed SARS-CoV-2 infection or an uninfected control (not recorded which).

This clonotype was counted between two and nine times. The chain has TRBV18 and TRBJ2-1; TRBD2 matches 11 bases. J lost 5 bases, V lost 1 base, and 19 bases had no gene match. Per germline, CDR1 KGHSH and CDR2 LQKENI. This CDR3 has 21 residues. Written as DNA, the CDR3 is TGTGCCAGCTCACCACTCCACGGGACTAGCGGACCATTTGTGGAGGACAATGAGCAGTTCTTC. Its translation: CASSPLHGTSGPFVEDNEQFF.

This clonotype was observed at least ten times. V and J are TRBV7-2 and TRBJ2-7; D unclear. Between the trimmed V and J ends, which lost 1 base and 6 bases, there was a span of 13 bases. Germline-derived CDR1 and CDR2 are SGHTA and FQGNSA. The CDR3 totals 14 residues. As DNA, the CDR3 is TGTGCCAGCAGCTTAGGGTTCGGCCTAGGCGAGCAGTACTTC. Translating gives CASSLGFGLGEQYF.

The chain is built from TRBV14 and TRBJ1-1, with no clear D. Germline CDR1 SGHDN, CDR2 FVKESK. There are 17 residues in the CDR3. Trimming pared 0 bases from V and 0 bases from J, leaving 14 bases between. The CDR3 DNA sequence: TGTGCCAGCAGCCAAGATCAGAGTTGGTACATGAACACTGAAGCTTTCTTT. Translating it yields CASSQDQSWYMNTEAFF.

The chain links TRBV6-1 to TRBJ1-3; a possible D gene is TRBD1 (5 bases). This CDR3 has 15 amino acids. Germline CDR1 and CDR2: MNHNS and SASEGT. The ends were cut back, 6 bases at V and 0 bases at J, with 12 bases in the middle. In nucleotides, the CDR3 is TGTGCCAGCAGGGGACTTGCTGGCTCTGGAAACACCATATATTTT. As protein: CASRGLAGSGNTIYF.

The chain employs TRBV10-2 and TRBJ2-7, with D perhaps matching TRBD2 (5 bases). Trimming stripped 3 bases from V and 0 bases from J, with 12 bases between. The germline CDR1 and CDR2 sequences are WSHSY and SAAADI. CDR3 length equals 15 residues. CDR3 protein: CASSDVGGSSYEQYF. CDR3 coding DNA: TGCGCCAGCAGTGACGTCGGTGGGAGCTCCTACGAGCAGTACTTC.

Many counts were recorded for this clonotype. The CDR3 here is CASSSTGVNTEAFF. In DNA form, the CDR3 reads TGTGCCAGCAGCAGTACAGGGGTGAACACTGAAGCTTTCTTT. The chain uses TRBV25-1 and TRBJ1-1; 7 bases are a match to TRBD1. There are 14 residues in the CDR3. Germline V CDR1 and CDR2: MGHDK, SYGVNS. With V trimmed by 6 bases and J by 0 bases, 4 bases remained unmatched.